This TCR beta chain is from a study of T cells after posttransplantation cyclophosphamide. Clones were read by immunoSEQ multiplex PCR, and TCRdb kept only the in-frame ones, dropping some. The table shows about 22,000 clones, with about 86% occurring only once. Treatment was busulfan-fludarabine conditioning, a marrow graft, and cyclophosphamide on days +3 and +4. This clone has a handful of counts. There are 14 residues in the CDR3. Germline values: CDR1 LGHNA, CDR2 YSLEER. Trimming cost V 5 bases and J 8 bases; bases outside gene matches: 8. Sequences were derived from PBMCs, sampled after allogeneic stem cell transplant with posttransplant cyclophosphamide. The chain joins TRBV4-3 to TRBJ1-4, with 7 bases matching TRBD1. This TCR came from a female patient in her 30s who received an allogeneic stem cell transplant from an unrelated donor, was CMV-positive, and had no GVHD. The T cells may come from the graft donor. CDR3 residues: CASSTTGVGEKLFF. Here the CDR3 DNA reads TGCGCCAGCAGCACAACAGGGGTGGGCGAAAAACTGTTTTTT.